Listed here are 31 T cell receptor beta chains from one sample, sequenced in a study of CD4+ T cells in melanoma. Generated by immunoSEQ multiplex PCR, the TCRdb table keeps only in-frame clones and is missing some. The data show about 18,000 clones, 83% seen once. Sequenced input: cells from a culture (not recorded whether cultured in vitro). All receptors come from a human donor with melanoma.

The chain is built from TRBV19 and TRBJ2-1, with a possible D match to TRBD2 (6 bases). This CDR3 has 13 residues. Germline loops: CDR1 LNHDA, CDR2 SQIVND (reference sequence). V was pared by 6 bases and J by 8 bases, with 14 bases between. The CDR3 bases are TGTGCCAGTAGGACTAGTCTCTTCCATGAGCAGTTCTTC. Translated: CASRTSLFHEQFF.

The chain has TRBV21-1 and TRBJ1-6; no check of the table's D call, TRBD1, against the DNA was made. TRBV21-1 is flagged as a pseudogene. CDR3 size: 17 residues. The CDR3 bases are TGTGCCAGCAGCTTACAGGGATTAGAGATTGAGGGTTCACCCCTCCACTTT. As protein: CASSLQGLEIEGSPLHF.

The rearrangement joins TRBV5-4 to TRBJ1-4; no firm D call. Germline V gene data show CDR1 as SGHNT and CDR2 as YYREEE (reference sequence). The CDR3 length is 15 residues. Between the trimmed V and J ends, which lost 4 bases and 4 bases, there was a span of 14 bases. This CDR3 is CASSRSGGNNEKLFF. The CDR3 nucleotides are TGTGCCAGCAGCCGCTCCGGAGGAAATAATGAAAAACTGTTTTTT.

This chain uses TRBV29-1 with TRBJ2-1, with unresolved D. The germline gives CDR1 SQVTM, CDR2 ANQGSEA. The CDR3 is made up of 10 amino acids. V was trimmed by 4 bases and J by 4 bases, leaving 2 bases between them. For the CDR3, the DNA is TGCAGCGTTGGGTACAATGAGCAGTTCTTC. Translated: CSVGYNEQFF.

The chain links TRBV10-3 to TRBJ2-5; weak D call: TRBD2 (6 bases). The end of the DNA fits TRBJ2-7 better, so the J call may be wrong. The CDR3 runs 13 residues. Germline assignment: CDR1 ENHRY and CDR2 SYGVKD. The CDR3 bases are TGTGCCATCGGTCGGGGCGGGGCTTACGAGCAGTACTTC. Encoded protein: CAIGRGGAYEQYF.

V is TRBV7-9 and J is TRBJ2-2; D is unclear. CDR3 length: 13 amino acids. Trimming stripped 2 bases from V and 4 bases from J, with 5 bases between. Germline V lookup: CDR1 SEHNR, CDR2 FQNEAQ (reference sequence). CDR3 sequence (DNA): TGTGCCAGCAGCTTACGGGCCACCGGGGAGCTGTTTTTT. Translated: CASSLRATGELFF.

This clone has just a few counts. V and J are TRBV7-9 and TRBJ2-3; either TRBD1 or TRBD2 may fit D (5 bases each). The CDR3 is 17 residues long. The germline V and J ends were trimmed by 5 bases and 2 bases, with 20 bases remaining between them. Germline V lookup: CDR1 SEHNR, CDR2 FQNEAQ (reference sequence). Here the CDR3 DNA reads TGTGCCAGCAGCCCTTGGTCGACCTCCGGGGCCACAGATACGCAGTATTTT. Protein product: CASSPWSTSGATDTQYF.

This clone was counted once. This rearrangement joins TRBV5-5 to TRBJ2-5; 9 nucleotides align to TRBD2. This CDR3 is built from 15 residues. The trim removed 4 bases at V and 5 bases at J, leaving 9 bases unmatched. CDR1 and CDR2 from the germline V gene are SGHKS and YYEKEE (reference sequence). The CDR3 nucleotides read TGTGCCAGCAGCACAGCGGGGGGCGGTAGGGAGACCCAGTACTTC. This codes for CASSTAGGGRETQYF.

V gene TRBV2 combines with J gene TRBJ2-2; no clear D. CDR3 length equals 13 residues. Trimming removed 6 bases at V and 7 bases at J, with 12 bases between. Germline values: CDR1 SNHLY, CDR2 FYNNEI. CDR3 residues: CASRFTSVGELFF. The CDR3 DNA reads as TGTGCCAGCAGATTTACTTCGGTCGGGGAGCTGTTTTTT.

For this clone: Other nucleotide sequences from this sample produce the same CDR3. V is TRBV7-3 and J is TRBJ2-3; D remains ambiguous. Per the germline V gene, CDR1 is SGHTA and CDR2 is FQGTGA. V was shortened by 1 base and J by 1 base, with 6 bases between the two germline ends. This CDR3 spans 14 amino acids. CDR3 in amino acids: CASSLSGGTDTQYF. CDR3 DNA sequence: TGTGCCAGCAGCTTAAGTGGAGGCACAGATACGCAGTATTTT.

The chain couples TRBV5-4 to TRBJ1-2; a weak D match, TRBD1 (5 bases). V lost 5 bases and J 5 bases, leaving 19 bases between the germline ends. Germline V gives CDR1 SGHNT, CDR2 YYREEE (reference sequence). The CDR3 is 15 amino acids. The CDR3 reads CASSGRQWAVYGYTF. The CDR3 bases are TGTGCCAGCAGTGGGAGACAGTGGGCTGTTTATGGCTACACCTTC.

The CDR3 protein is CASSLGKDGISEQYF. The CDR3 region has the DNA TGTGCCAGCAGCTTAGGAAAGGACGGAATATCCGAGCAGTACTTC. This chain links TRBV7-9 with TRBJ2-7; D not certain. The CDR3 has 15 amino acids. The germline CDR1 and CDR2 sequences are SEHNR and FQNEAQ (reference sequence). Deletions cut 1 base from V and 6 bases from J, with 16 bases between.

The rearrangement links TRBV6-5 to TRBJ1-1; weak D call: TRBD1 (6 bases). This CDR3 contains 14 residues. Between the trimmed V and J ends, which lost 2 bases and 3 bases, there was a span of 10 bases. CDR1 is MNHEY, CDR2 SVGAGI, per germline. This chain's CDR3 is CASSYSQGYTEAFF. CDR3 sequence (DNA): TGTGCCAGCAGTTACAGCCAGGGGTACACTGAAGCTTTCTTT.

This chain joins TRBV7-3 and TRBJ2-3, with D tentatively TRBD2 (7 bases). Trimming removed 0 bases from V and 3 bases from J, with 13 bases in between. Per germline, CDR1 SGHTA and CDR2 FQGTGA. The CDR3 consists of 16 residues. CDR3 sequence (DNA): TGTGCCAGCAGCTTAACGGCGCGGGGGCCTACAGATACGCAGTATTTT. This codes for CASSLTARGPTDTQYF.

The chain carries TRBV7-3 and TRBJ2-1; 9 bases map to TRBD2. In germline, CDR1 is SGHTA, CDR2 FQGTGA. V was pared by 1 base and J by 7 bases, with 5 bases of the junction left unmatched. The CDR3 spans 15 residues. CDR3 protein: CASSLRLAGNNEQFF. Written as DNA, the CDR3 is TGTGCCAGCAGCTTAAGGCTAGCGGGGAATAATGAGCAGTTCTTC.

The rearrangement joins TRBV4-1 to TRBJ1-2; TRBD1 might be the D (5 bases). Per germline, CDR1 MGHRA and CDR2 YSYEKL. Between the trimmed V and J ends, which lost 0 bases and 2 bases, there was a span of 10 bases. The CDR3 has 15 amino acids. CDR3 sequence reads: CASSQDFGGNYGYTF. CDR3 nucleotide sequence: TGCGCCAGCAGCCAAGATTTTGGGGGGAACTATGGCTACACCTTC.

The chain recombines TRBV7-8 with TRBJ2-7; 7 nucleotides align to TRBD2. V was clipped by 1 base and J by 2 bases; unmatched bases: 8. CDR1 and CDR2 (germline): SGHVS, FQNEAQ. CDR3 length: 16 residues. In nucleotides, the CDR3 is TGTGCCAGCAGCTTAGTCCTCGGGGGGACTGCCTACGAGCAGTACTTC. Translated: CASSLVLGGTAYEQYF.

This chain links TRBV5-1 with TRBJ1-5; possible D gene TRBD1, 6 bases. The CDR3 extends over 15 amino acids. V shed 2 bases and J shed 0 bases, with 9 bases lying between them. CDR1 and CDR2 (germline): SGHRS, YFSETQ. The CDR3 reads CASSLQGGSNQPQHF. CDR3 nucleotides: TGCGCCAGCAGCTTACAGGGTGGTAGCAATCAGCCCCAGCATTTT.

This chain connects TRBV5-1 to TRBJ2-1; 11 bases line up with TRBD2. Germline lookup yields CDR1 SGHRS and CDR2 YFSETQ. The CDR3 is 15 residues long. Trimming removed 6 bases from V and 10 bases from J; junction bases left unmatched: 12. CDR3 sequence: CASTDSSGGRGEQFF. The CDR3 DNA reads TGCGCCAGCACAGACTCTAGCGGGGGGCGGGGAGAGCAGTTCTTC.

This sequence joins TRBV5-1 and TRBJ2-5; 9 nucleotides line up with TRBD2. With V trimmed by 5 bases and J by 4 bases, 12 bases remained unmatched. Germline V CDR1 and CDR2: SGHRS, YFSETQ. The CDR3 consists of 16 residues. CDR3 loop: CASSSLGGGAGETQYF. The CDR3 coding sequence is TGCGCCAGCAGTTCCCTCGGCGGGGGGGCTGGAGAGACCCAGTACTTC.

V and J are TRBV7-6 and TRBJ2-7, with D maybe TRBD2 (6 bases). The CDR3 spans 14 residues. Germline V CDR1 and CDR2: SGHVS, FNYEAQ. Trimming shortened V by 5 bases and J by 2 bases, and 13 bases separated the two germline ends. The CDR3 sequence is CASSPEPGAYEQYF. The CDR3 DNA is TGTGCCAGCAGCCCCGAACCGGGAGCCTACGAGCAGTACTTC.

The CDR3 nucleotides read TGTGCCAGCAGCTTAGACGGGCGGGGGGGCCTTGATGAGCAGTTCTTC. Protein sequence: CASSLDGRGGLDEQFF. V is TRBV11-3 and J is TRBJ2-1; TRBD2 aligns across 9 bases. V shed 0 bases, J shed 8 bases, and the junction held 8 bases outside the gene matches. The CDR3 is 16 residues long. Germline V gene sequence: CDR1 SGHNT, CDR2 YENEEA.

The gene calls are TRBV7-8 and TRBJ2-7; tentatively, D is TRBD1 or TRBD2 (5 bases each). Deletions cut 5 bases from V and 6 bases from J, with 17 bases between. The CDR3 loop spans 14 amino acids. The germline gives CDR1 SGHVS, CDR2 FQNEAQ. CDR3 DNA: TGTGCCAGCAGCCCGTCCGGGGCTGGGGTCGAGCAGTACTTC. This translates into CASSPSGAGVEQYF. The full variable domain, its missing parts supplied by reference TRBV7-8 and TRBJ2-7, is GAGVSQSPRYKVAKRGQDVALRCDPISGHVSLFWYQQALGQGPEFLTYFQNEAQLDKSGLPSDRFFAERPEGSVSTLKIQRTQQEDSAVYLCASSPSGAGVEQYFGPGTRLTVT.

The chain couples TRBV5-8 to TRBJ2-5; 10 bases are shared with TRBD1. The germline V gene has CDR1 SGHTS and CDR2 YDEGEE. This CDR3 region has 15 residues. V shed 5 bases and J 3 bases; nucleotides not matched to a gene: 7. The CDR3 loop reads CASRPWDRGKETQYF. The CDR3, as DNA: TGTGCCAGCAGGCCGTGGGACAGGGGAAAAGAGACCCAGTACTTC. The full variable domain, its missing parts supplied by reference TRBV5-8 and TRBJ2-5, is EAGVTQSPTHLIKTRGQQATLRCSPISGHTSVYWYQQALGLGLQFLLWYDEGEERNRGNFPPRFSGRQFPNYSSELNVNALELEDSALYLCASRPWDRGKETQYFGPGTRLLVL.

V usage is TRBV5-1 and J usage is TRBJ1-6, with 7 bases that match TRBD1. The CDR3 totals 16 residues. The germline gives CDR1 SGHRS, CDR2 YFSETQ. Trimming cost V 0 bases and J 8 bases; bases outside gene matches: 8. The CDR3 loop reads CASSLGRTGTDSPLHF. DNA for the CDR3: TGCGCCAGCAGCTTGGGGCGAACAGGGACAGATTCACCCCTCCACTTT.

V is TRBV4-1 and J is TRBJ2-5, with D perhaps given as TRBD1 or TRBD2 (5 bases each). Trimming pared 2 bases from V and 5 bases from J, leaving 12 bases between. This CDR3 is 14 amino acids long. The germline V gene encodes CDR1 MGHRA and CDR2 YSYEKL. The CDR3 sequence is CASSQFRGDETQYF. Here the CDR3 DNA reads TGCGCCAGCAGCCAATTTCGGGGCGACGAGACCCAGTACTTC.

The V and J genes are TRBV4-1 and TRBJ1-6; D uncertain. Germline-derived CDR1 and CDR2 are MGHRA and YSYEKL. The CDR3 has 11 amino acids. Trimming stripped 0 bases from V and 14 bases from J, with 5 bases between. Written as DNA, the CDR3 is TGCGCCAGCAGCCAAGATAGAACCCTCCACTTT. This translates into CASSQDRTLHF.

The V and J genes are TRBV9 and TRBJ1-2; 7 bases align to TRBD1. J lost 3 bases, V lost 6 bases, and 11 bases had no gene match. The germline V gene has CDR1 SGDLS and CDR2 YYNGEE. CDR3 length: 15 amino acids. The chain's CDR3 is CASTSGQGGDYGYTF. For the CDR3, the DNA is TGTGCCAGCACCTCTGGACAAGGGGGCGACTATGGCTACACCTTC.

In nucleotides, the CDR3 is TGTGCCAGCAGCCCTCGTGGACAAGTCTACGAGCAGTACTTC. Its translation is CASSPRGQVYEQYF. This rearrangement joins TRBV7-2 to TRBJ2-7, with TRBD1 as a possible D gene (5 bases). This CDR3 comprises 14 residues. Germline CDR1 and CDR2: SGHTA and FQGNSA. V gave up 5 bases and J gave up 3 bases, with 14 bases separating them.

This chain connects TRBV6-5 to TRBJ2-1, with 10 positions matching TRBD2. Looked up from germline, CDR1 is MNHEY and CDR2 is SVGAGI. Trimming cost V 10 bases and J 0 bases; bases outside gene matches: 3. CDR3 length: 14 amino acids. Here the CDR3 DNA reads TGTGCCACCCTAGCGGGGGTCTCCTACAATGAGCAGTTCTTC. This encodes CATLAGVSYNEQFF.

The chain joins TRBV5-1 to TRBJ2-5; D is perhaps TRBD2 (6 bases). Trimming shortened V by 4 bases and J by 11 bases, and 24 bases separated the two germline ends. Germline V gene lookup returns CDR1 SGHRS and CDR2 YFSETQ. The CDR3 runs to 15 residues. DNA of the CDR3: TGCGCCAGCAGCGTGGGGCCCGGCGGGGACCTGGAGCAGTACTTC. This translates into CASSVGPGGDLEQYF.